These T cell receptor beta chains were read from a single sample in a study of control samples from healthy donors and cancer patients. Profiled with immunoSEQ multiplex PCR; TCRdb holds only in-frame clones, not every one. The top ten clones hold 2% to 3% of a sample with about 120,000 clones, 75% to 95% of them seen once. Sequencing input: blood. These receptors were taken from a man in his forties in good health. The CDR3 runs from the conserved cysteine through the conserved F or W. D genes are given only for firm matches. Not every row has a clone size; where given, it reads once, few, many or a size class.

>.|TRBJ2-2|TRBV6-5|.
TGTGCCAGCAGTTACTCGAGAACCGGGGAGCTGTTTTTT
CASSYSRTGELFF
>.|TRBJ1-1|TRBV27|.
TGTGCCAGCAGTGACCGGGGGCCGATCGCTGAAGCTTTCTTT
CASSDRGPIAEAFF
>.|TRBJ1-1|TRBV5-1|.
TGCGCCAGCAGCTTGGAGGCTCGGACTCACCCTTTCTTT
CASSLEARTHPFF
>.|TRBJ2-3|TRBV11-3|TRBD2
TGTGCCAGCAGCTTAGAGGGAGCGGGGGGGCCTTCGGATTTT
CASSLEGAGGPSDF
>.|TRBJ1-5|TRBV19|.
TGTGCCAGTAGGAATGGACAGTCCCCCAATCAGCCCCAGCATTTT
CASRNGQSPNQPQHF
>once|TRBJ1-1|TRBV5-1|.
TGCGCCAGCAGCGCCCGGGACCAAGGGACTGAAGCTTTCTTT
CASSARDQGTEAFF
>.|TRBJ1-1|TRBV6-5|.
TGTGCCAGCAGGGGCTTTGTTCGTCAGGGCACTGAAGCTTTCTTT
CASRGFVRQGTEAFF
>.|TRBJ1-5|TRBV20-1|.
TGCAGTGCTAGTGTCCGGGGGGTGGGGGCCCAGCCCCAGCATTTT
CSASVRGVGAQPQHF
>.|TRBJ2-5|TRBV11-1|TRBD2
TGTGCCAGCACACGGGGGGTGGGGTCCCAAGAGACCCAGTACTTC
CASTRGVGSQETQYF
>.|TRBJ1-5|TRBV6-4|.
TGTGCCAGCAGCCTTACCGGGCCGCCCCGGGATCAGCCCCAGCATTTT
CASSLTGPPRDQPQHF